Below, 24 T cell receptor beta chains from the same sample are listed, as sequenced in a study of T cell responses to AZD1222 COVID-19 vaccine (dated by TCRdb to the early 2020s). The library was made by the immunoSEQ multiplex PCR assay. TCRdb stores this immuneACCESS table with in-frame sequences only. Part of the clones is absent; in the studies checked, under half of the shortfall reflects unresolved V genes, and no reason is known for the rest. Present in this sample are about 150,000 clones, 90% to 95% of which were seen just once. Around 5.4% of the sample goes to the ten largest clones. The time point label of this sample denotes: baseline before first vaccination. The sequencing here drew on peripheral blood, taken on day 0 of AZD1222 vaccination. The receptors come from an adult in good health.

The rearrangement uses TRBV7-8 and TRBJ2-7; the D gene is possibly TRBD1 (6 bases). Per the germline V gene, CDR1 is SGHVS and CDR2 is FQNEAQ. The length of the CDR3 is 13 residues. The V and J ends lost 6 bases and 6 bases respectively, with 15 bases between them. The CDR3 reads CASRLQGNGEQYF. Here the CDR3 DNA reads TGTGCCAGCAGATTGCAGGGGAATGGCGAGCAGTACTTC.

The chain is built from TRBV11-2 and TRBJ2-5; 7 nucleotides match TRBD2. CDR1 and CDR2 from the germline V gene are SGHAT and FQNNGV. CDR3 length: 17 residues. Trimming removed 1 base from V and 4 bases from J; junction bases left unmatched: 12. The CDR3 protein is CASSLVRVGGRTETQYF. CDR3 DNA sequence: TGTGCCAGCAGCTTAGTTCGTGTGGGCGGGAGAACAGAGACCCAGTACTTC. Looking up the rest from reference TRBV11-2 and TRBJ2-5 gives the full variable domain: EAGVAQSPRYKIIEKRQSVAFWCNPISGHATLYWYQQILGQGPKLLIQFQNNGVVDDSQLPKDRFSAERLKGVDSTLKIQPAKLEDSAVYLCASSLVRVGGRTETQYFGPGTRLLVL.

The chain has TRBV28 and TRBJ2-1, with 12 bases identical to TRBD2. Germline CDR1 is MDHEN and CDR2 is SYDVKM. The CDR3 is 16 amino acids. V dropped 6 bases and J dropped 3; count of bases not matched to a gene: 6. CDR3 sequence: CASRPLAGGVYNEQFF. DNA for the CDR3: TGTGCCAGCAGGCCACTAGCGGGAGGTGTCTACAATGAGCAGTTCTTC.

V gene TRBV27 combines with J gene TRBJ2-3; 8 bases match TRBD2. This CDR3 contains 14 residues. The germline V gene encodes CDR1 MNHEY and CDR2 SMNVEV (reference sequence). V gave up 2 bases and J gave up 4 bases; unmatched junction bases: 2. In nucleotides, the CDR3 is TGTGCCAGCAGTTTAGGCGGGAGGTCAGATACGCAGTATTTT. It translates to CASSLGGRSDTQYF.

This clone was seen only a few times. The rearrangement links TRBV10-1 to TRBJ2-1; TRBD2 aligns across 11 bases. V gave up 4 bases and J gave up 7 bases; unmatched junction bases: 9. The V gene's germline CDR1 is WNHNN and CDR2 SYGVQD (reference sequence). The CDR3 extends over 16 amino acids. Written as DNA, the CDR3 is TGCGCCAGCAGTGCCTTCACTAGCGGGAGTAAGAATGAGCAGTTCTTC. It encodes CASSAFTSGSKNEQFF.

The chain carries TRBV9 and TRBJ1-1; 7 nucleotides align to TRBD1. V was pared by 0 bases and J by 1 base, with 3 bases of the junction left unmatched. CDR3 size: 15 residues. Germline V gives CDR1 SGDLS, CDR2 YYNGEE. The CDR3 nucleotides are TGTGCCAGCAGCGTAGCCCCAGGGGGGAACACTGAAGCTTTCTTT. Protein product: CASSVAPGGNTEAFF.

This clone was seen only once. This chain joins TRBV9 and TRBJ2-2; 9 nucleotides align to TRBD2. This CDR3 has 18 residues. Germline loops: CDR1 SGDLS, CDR2 YYNGEE. The ends lost 0 bases at V and 6 bases at J; junction bases unmatched: 12. The CDR3 region is CASSVGPSGTNVPGELFF. The CDR3, as DNA: TGTGCCAGCAGCGTAGGACCTAGCGGGACCAACGTCCCCGGGGAGCTGTTTTTT.

This clone was picked up one time. The J gene is TRBJ2-5, the V gene TRBV7-9; no clear D. Germline CDR1 is SEHNR and CDR2 is FQNEAQ (reference sequence). V was cut by 5 bases and J by 5 bases, with 9 bases left in between. CDR3 length equals 12 residues. The CDR3 coding sequence is TGTGCCAGCAGCCCCCAAGTGGAGACCCAGTACTTC. Residues: CASSPQVETQYF.

The V gene is TRBV6-5, the J gene TRBJ2-1, with D tentatively TRBD1 (5 bases). Between the trimmed V and J ends, which lost 2 bases and 3 bases, there was a span of 8 bases. CDR3 length: 14 residues. From germline, CDR1 is MNHEY and CDR2 SVGAGI. The CDR3 reads CASSYADSYNEQFF. DNA of the CDR3: TGTGCCAGCAGTTACGCAGACAGCTACAATGAGCAGTTCTTC.

V and J are TRBV19 and TRBJ2-7; either TRBD1 or TRBD2 may supply D (5 bases each). Germline V lookup: CDR1 LNHDA, CDR2 SQIVND (reference sequence). V gave up 5 bases and J gave up 1 base, with 12 bases separating them. The CDR3 loop spans 14 amino acids. The CDR3 DNA follows: TGTGCCAGTAGTGCTAGGGACGGATCCTACGAGCAGTACTTC. This codes for CASSARDGSYEQYF.

This clone was counted once. The chain joins TRBV7-9 to TRBJ2-1; 12 bases are shared with TRBD2. This CDR3 spans 16 amino acids. The V segment lost 1 base and the J segment 5 bases; nucleotides outside the gene matches: 3. Per the germline V gene, CDR1 is SEHNR and CDR2 is FQNEAQ (reference sequence). The CDR3 reads CASSLVGLAGNNEQFF. The CDR3 DNA reads as TGTGCCAGCAGCTTAGTCGGACTAGCGGGAAACAATGAGCAGTTCTTC. Full variable domain (remainder filled in from reference TRBV7-9 and TRBJ2-1): DTGVSQNPRHKITKRGQNVTFRCDPISEHNRLYWYRQTLGQGPEFLTYFQNEAQLEKSRLLSDRFSAERPKGSFSTLEIQRTEQGDSAMYLCASSLVGLAGNNEQFFGPGTRLTVL.

On this clone: The germline gene is not matched at one end of the junction; a read error may be the cause. This chain connects TRBV7-9 to TRBJ2-3; maybe TRBD1 (6 bases). Germline V CDR1 and CDR2: SEHNR, FQNEAQ (reference sequence). CDR3 size: 16 residues. The DNA for the CDR3 is TGTGCCAGCAGATTAGGGGTGGGACAAGTCCCTCTTGAGCAGTATTTT. Protein: CASRLGVGQVPLEQYF.

The chain uses TRBV28 and TRBJ2-2; D call uncertain. There are 15 residues in the CDR3. The germline V gene encodes CDR1 MDHEN and CDR2 SYDVKM. The ends were cut back, 3 bases at V and 0 bases at J, with 8 bases in the middle. The CDR3 DNA follows: TGTGCCAGCAGTTTGTCTGAAGCGAACACCGGGGAGCTGTTTTTT. This codes for CASSLSEANTGELFF.

This clone came up once. The chain combines TRBV7-2 with TRBJ2-7; 9 bases agree with TRBD1. CDR3 length: 15 amino acids. With V trimmed by 4 bases and J by 2 bases, 6 bases remained unmatched. Germline CDR1 is SGHTA and CDR2 is FQGNSA. The CDR3 DNA sequence: TGTGCCAGCAGCTCCCAGGGACAGGGCCCCTACGAGCAGTACTTC. Its translation: CASSSQGQGPYEQYF.

J is TRBJ2-1 and V is TRBV24-1; 9 nucleotides agree with TRBD2. V lost 5 bases and J lost 2; bases outside the gene matches: 21. Germline loops: CDR1 KGHDR, CDR2 SFDVKD. The CDR3 spans 21 residues. This CDR3 reads CATSAGGRNGGRDRAYNEQFF. The DNA for the CDR3 is TGTGCCACCAGTGCAGGGGGGCGTAATGGCGGGAGGGATCGGGCCTACAATGAGCAGTTCTTC.

CDR3 sequence: CASAPQPLNSMNTEAFF. The CDR3 bases are TGTGCCAGCGCACCTCAACCTCTCAACAGCATGAACACTGAAGCTTTCTTT. This sequence joins TRBV2 and TRBJ1-1; D gene ambiguous. Germline V lookup: CDR1 SNHLY, CDR2 FYNNEI. The CDR3 spans 17 residues. Trimming cost V 8 bases and J 0 bases, with 22 bases left between them.

The CDR3 nucleotides read TGTGCCAGCAGTGAAACAGGGGGCTCAAATGAAAAACTGTTTTTT. This encodes CASSETGGSNEKLFF. The chain recombines TRBV2 with TRBJ1-4; the match to TRBD1 covers 9 bases. V dropped 2 bases and J dropped 5; count of bases not matched to a gene: 3. The CDR3 covers 15 residues. The V gene's germline CDR1 is SNHLY and CDR2 FYNNEI.

V usage is TRBV6-5 and J usage is TRBJ1-1; a possible D gene is TRBD1 (6 bases). V gave up 6 bases and J gave up 3 bases, with 11 bases separating them. This CDR3 contains 13 residues. Germline V gene data show CDR1 as MNHEY and CDR2 as SVGAGI. CDR3 protein: CASSSQGYTEAFF. In nucleotides, the CDR3 is TGTGCCAGCAGCTCACAGGGATACACTGAAGCTTTCTTT.

The V call is TRBV9, the J call TRBJ2-1, with D perhaps TRBD1 (6 bases). The V end was cut by 0 bases, the J end by 9 bases, with 13 bases between. The CDR3 has 14 residues. Germline CDR1 is SGDLS and CDR2 is YYNGEE. In DNA, the CDR3 is TGTGCCAGCAGCGTAGCAGGGGTAGGGACTGAGCAGTTCTTC. Its protein product is CASSVAGVGTEQFF.

This rearrangement joins TRBV5-1 to TRBJ2-2, with TRBD2 matching over 7 bases. CDR3 length: 16 residues. Germline loops: CDR1 SGHRS, CDR2 YFSETQ. Unmatched junction bases numbered 8, after V lost 3 bases and J lost 3 bases. Here the CDR3 reads CASSSSGMIDTGELFF. In DNA, the CDR3 is TGCGCCAGCAGCTCGAGCGGGATGATCGACACCGGGGAGCTGTTTTTT.

The chain uses TRBV28 and TRBJ2-5; 11 bases fit TRBD2. The V and J ends lost 6 bases and 5 bases, in that order; junction bases with no gene match: 11. The CDR3 runs 16 residues. Germline V gives CDR1 MDHEN, CDR2 SYDVKM. CDR3 sequence: CASRHFRLAGFETQYF. DNA for the CDR3: TGTGCCAGCAGGCATTTTAGACTAGCGGGATTTGAGACCCAGTACTTC.

The chain joins TRBV19 to TRBJ2-2, with D tentatively TRBD1 or TRBD2 (5 bases each). V was pared by 6 bases and J by 2 bases, with 13 bases between. CDR3 length: 15 amino acids. In germline, CDR1 is LNHDA, CDR2 SQIVND (reference sequence). The DNA of the CDR3 is TGTGCCAGTAGGAGGGGATCTAGTAACACCGGGGAGCTGTTTTTT. Translated, it gives CASRRGSSNTGELFF.

The V and J genes are TRBV2 and TRBJ2-1, with 11 bases aligning to TRBD2. V gave up 6 bases and J gave up 6 bases; unmatched junction bases: 7. Germline CDR1 reads SNHLY; CDR2 reads FYNNEI. The CDR3 has 15 residues. CDR3 coding DNA: TGTGCCAGCAGCCAACTAGCGGGAGAGGGCAATGAGCAGTTCTTC. This sequence encodes CASSQLAGEGNEQFF.

This clone showed up just a few times. V usage is TRBV4-1 and J usage is TRBJ1-1; D might be TRBD1 (5 bases). The V end lost 1 base, the J end lost 0 bases, and 6 bases lay between the germline ends. CDR1 and CDR2 from the germline V gene are MGHRA and YSYEKL. The CDR3 loop spans 14 amino acids. The CDR3 coding sequence is TGCGCCAGCAGCCAAGCAGGGATGAACACTGAAGCTTTCTTT. Its translation is CASSQAGMNTEAFF.